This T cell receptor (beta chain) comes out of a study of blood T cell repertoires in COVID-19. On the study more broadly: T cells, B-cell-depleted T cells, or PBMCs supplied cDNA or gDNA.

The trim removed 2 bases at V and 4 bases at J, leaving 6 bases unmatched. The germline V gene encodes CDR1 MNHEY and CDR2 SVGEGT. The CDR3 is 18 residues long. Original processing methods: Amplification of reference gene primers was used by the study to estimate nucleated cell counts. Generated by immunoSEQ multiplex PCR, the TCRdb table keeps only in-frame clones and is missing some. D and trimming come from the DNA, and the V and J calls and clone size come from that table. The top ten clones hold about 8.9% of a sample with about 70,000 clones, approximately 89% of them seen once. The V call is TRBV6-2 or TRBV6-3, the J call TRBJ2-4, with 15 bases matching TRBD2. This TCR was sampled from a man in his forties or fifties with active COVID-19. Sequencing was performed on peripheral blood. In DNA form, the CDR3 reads TGTGCCAGCAGTTACCGGACTAGCGGGGGGGGTTTTAAAAACATTCAGTACTTC. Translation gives CASSYRTSGGGFKNIQYF.